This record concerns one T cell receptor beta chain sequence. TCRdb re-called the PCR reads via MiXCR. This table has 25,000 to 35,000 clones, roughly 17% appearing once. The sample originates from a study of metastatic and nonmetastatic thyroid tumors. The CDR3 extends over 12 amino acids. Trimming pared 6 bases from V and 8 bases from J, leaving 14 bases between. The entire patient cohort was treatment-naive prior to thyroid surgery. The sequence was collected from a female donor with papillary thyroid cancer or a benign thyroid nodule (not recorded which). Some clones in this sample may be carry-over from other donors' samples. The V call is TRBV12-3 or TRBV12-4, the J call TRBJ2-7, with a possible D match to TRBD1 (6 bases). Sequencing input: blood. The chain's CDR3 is CASRQQGYQQYF. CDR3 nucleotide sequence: TGTGCCAGCAGACAGCAGGGGTACCAGCAGTACTTC.